The clone carrying this T cell receptor beta chain was seen only a few times. Its specificity is unknown. TCRdb re-called the RT-PCR reads through MiXCR, storing one row per CDR3 protein. The sample carries 800,000 or so distinct CDR3 sequences, roughly 20% recorded once. This sample was included in a study of response to subunit inactivated influenza vaccine. Germline V lookup: CDR1 DFQATT, CDR2 SNEGSKA (reference sequence). CDR3 length equals 14 residues. J gave up 4 bases and V 5 bases, and 9 bases lay outside the gene matches. Overall study results and limits: Authors suggested each seasonal flu vaccination may recruit only limited numbers of new T cells.

The chain has TRBV20-1 and TRBJ1-2, with TRBD1 matching 8 bases. Sequencing used PBMCs from blood, obtained roughly 5 days after vaccination. The clonotype was recovered from a man between 45 and 60 years old who received an inactivated influenza vaccine. CDR3 region: CSAGPGQAAYGYTF. CDR3 bases: TGCAGTGCTGGCCCGGGACAGGCGGCCTATGGCTACACCTTC.